These 20 T cell receptor beta chains were sequenced from one sample in a study of CD8 T cells in ankylosing spondylitis. TCRdb redid the calling of the 5' RACE reads with MiXCR, one entry per CDR3 protein. The repertoire consists of 350,000 to 400,000 distinct CDR3 sequences, with around 20% occurring once and the leading ten covering about 12%. The sequenced sample consisted of blood, either unsorted or a sorted T cell fraction (not recorded which). The receptors stem from a male donor with ankylosing spondylitis or in good health (not recorded which).

The genes are TRBV7-6 and TRBJ2-5; D gene ambiguous. Germline-derived CDR1 and CDR2 are SGHVS and FNYEAQ. The V end lost 4 bases, the J end lost 4 bases, and 13 bases lay between the germline ends. The CDR3 runs to 14 residues. In nucleotides, the CDR3 is TGTGCCAGCAGCTGGGAACCCAGCACAGAGACCCAGTACTTC. Protein product: CASSWEPSTETQYF. The whole variable domain, filled in from reference TRBV7-6 and TRBJ2-5, reads GAGVSQSPRYKVTKRGQDVALRCDPISGHVSLYWYRQALGQGPEFLTYFNYEAQQDKSGLPNDRFSAERPEGSISTLTIQRTEQRDSAMYRCASSWEPSTETQYFGPGTRLLVL.

This clonotype was detected a few times. The V call is TRBV7-9, the J call TRBJ2-1; the D gene is possibly TRBD1 (6 bases). This CDR3 spans 13 amino acids. V was clipped by 11 bases and J by 0 bases, with 11 bases between them. Germline CDR1 is SEHNR and CDR2 is FQNEAQ (reference sequence). CDR3 DNA sequence: TGTGCCGTGGGGGCCGCCTCCTACAATGAGCAGTTCTTC. Translation: CAVGAASYNEQFF.

The V gene is TRBV29-1, the J gene TRBJ2-1, with 12 bases lining up with TRBD2. Germline trimming cut 7 bases from V and 7 bases from J; bases unmatched to any gene: 5. The CDR3 length is 13 residues. Germline CDR1 reads SQVTM; CDR2 reads ANQGSEA. CDR3 DNA: TGCAGCGCCCGACTAGCGGGGGATAATGAGCAGTTCTTC. This codes for CSARLAGDNEQFF.

The chain carries TRBV7-9 and TRBJ1-6; no clear D gene. This CDR3 spans 17 amino acids. Trimming pared 1 base from V and 8 bases from J, leaving 18 bases between. Germline V gene sequence: CDR1 SEHNR, CDR2 FQNEAQ (reference sequence). CDR3 DNA: TGTGCCAGCAGCTTAGTTGGGCAAGGTCCCTTGGATTCACCCCTCCACTTT. Residues: CASSLVGQGPLDSPLHF.

This rearrangement joins TRBV12-3 or TRBV12-4 to TRBJ2-7; D is perhaps TRBD1 (6 bases). The CDR3 loop spans 12 amino acids. V lost 8 bases and J 3 bases, leaving 11 bases between the germline ends. The CDR3 DNA follows: TGTGCCAGCTTATTACAGGGCTACGAGCAGTACTTC. Amino acids: CASLLQGYEQYF.

The chain carries TRBV2 and TRBJ2-3, with 7 bases aligning to TRBD1. The CDR3 length is 16 residues. The germline CDR1 and CDR2 sequences are SNHLY and FYNNEI. With 5 bases clipped from V and 3 bases from J, the junction kept 11 bases outside the gene matches. As DNA, the CDR3 is TGTGCCAGCAGTCCGAACTCCAGGGGGTTTACAGATACGCAGTATTTT. Protein product: CASSPNSRGFTDTQYF.

The chain has TRBV12-3 or TRBV12-4 and TRBJ2-5; D gene uncertain. The CDR3 runs to 15 residues. Trimming shortened V by 3 bases and J by 1 base, and 12 bases separated the two germline ends. CDR3 coding DNA: TGTGCCAGCAGTTTGGTCTTGGCAAGCCAAGAGACCCAGTACTTC. Translated: CASSLVLASQETQYF.

The chain combines TRBV7-6 with TRBJ2-7, with 8 nucleotides matching TRBD2. The germline V gene encodes CDR1 SGHVS and CDR2 FNYEAQ. V lost 6 bases and J lost 6; bases outside the gene matches: 10. This CDR3 comprises 14 residues. The CDR3 DNA sequence: TGTGCCAGCAGTCTGATAGCGGGGCCCGGCGAGCAGTACTTC. Translation: CASSLIAGPGEQYF.

This clonotype was seen a few times. This chain links TRBV27 with TRBJ2-7; 8 nucleotides align to TRBD1. Germline lookup yields CDR1 MNHEY and CDR2 SMNVEV (reference sequence). Germline trimming cut 8 bases from V and 2 bases from J; bases unmatched to any gene: 5. The CDR3 runs 13 residues. CDR3: CASGLQGAYEQYF. Written as DNA, the CDR3 is TGTGCCAGCGGATTACAGGGGGCCTACGAGCAGTACTTC.

This clonotype appeared a few times. This rearrangement joins TRBV9 to TRBJ2-1, with 10 bases lining up with TRBD2. The CDR3 is made up of 15 amino acids. Trimming removed 3 bases from V and 6 bases from J; junction bases left unmatched: 6. Germline lookup yields CDR1 SGDLS and CDR2 YYNGEE. This CDR3 reads CASSESGGAPNEQFF. Here the CDR3 DNA reads TGTGCCAGCAGCGAGAGCGGGGGGGCCCCCAATGAGCAGTTCTTC.

This clonotype has ten or more counts. The V call is TRBV15, the J call TRBJ2-5; perhaps TRBD2 as D (6 bases). The V end lost 0 bases, the J end lost 5 bases, and 13 bases lay between the germline ends. The CDR3 totals 15 residues. Germline CDR1 is LNHNV and CDR2 is YYDKDF (reference sequence). For the CDR3, the DNA is TGTGCCACCAGCAGAGATGGTGGGCTAGCGGAGACCCAGTACTTC. Protein product: CATSRDGGLAETQYF.

This clonotype was counted a few times. The chain is built from TRBV28 and TRBJ2-3, with 7 bases aligning to TRBD1. The ends lost 6 bases at V and 6 bases at J; junction bases unmatched: 12. Germline V CDR1 and CDR2: MDHEN, SYDVKM. This CDR3 is 15 amino acids long. Written as DNA, the CDR3 is TGTGCCAGCAGCTCCCTTATAGGGGGCCGGGATACGCAGTATTTT. Its translation is CASSSLIGGRDTQYF.

The chain carries TRBV27 and TRBJ2-3, with 8 bases lining up with TRBD2. Germline V gene lookup returns CDR1 MNHEY and CDR2 SMNVEV (reference sequence). With 3 bases clipped from V and 2 bases from J, the junction kept 7 bases outside the gene matches. The CDR3 runs 16 residues. CDR3 in amino acids: CASSFLAGGNTDTQYF. Written as DNA, the CDR3 is TGTGCCAGCAGTTTTTTGGCGGGGGGAAACACAGATACGCAGTATTTT.

V gene TRBV29-1 combines with J gene TRBJ1-2; maybe TRBD1 (5 bases). Germline values: CDR1 SQVTM, CDR2 ANQGSEA. The V gene lost 4 bases and the J gene lost 7 bases, with 13 bases spanning the gap. The CDR3 has 12 amino acids. The CDR3: CSVVAGRGGYTF. In nucleotides, the CDR3 is TGCAGCGTTGTCGCAGGGCGAGGTGGCTACACCTTC.

This clonotype has just one count. The genes are TRBV12-3 or TRBV12-4 and TRBJ2-7; D is ambiguous. The CDR3 runs 15 residues. Trimming cost V 4 bases and J 0 bases, with 13 bases left between them. The CDR3 protein is CASSSIGLLSYEQYF. The CDR3 DNA is TGTGCCAGCAGTTCAATCGGTCTGCTCTCCTACGAGCAGTACTTC.

This clonotype was recorded a few times. V and J are TRBV20-1 and TRBJ2-2; D is uncertain. V lost 7 bases, J lost 0 bases, and 9 bases lay in between. This CDR3 has 13 residues. Germline-derived CDR1 and CDR2 are DFQATT and SNEGSKA (reference sequence). For the CDR3, the DNA is TGCAGTGGTCCGCAACCGAACACCGGGGAGCTGTTTTTT. It is translated as CSGPQPNTGELFF.

V and J are TRBV3-1 and TRBJ2-5, with TRBD2 matching over 13 bases. Germline CDR1 reads LGHDT; CDR2 reads YNNKEL (reference sequence). The J segment lost 3 bases and the V segment lost 0 bases, leaving 1 base of the junction unmatched. The CDR3 length is 16 residues. CDR3 protein: CASSQEGLAGKETQYF. CDR3 sequence (DNA): TGTGCCAGCAGCCAAGAGGGACTAGCGGGAAAAGAGACCCAGTACTTC.

The J gene is TRBJ2-2, the V gene TRBV28; possible D gene TRBD2, 7 bases. The length of the CDR3 is 17 residues. The V and J ends lost 2 bases and 6 bases respectively, with 19 bases between them. Germline values: CDR1 MDHEN, CDR2 SYDVKM. The CDR3 sequence is CASSLRGGRTSAGELFF. The DNA for the CDR3 is TGTGCCAGCAGTTTACGCGGGGGCCGAACAAGTGCCGGGGAGCTGTTTTTT.

The chain joins TRBV7-9 to TRBJ2-3; D is ambiguous. The CDR3 totals 14 residues. Trimming took off 5 bases at V and 0 bases at J, with 9 bases between the two ends. CDR1 is SEHNR and CDR2 is FQNEAQ in the germline V gene (reference sequence). CDR3 region: CASSPWGSTDTQYF. CDR3 DNA: TGTGCCAGCAGCCCGTGGGGAAGCACAGATACGCAGTATTTT.

Ten or more counts support this clonotype. The chain combines TRBV3-1 with TRBJ2-5, with D perhaps matching TRBD1 or TRBD2 (5 bases each). The CDR3 sequence is 16 residues long. V was cut by 0 bases and J by 6 bases, with 17 bases left in between. Germline CDR1 reads LGHDT; CDR2 reads YNNKEL (reference sequence). The CDR3 spells CASSQDLGPQGQTQYF. The CDR3 DNA follows: TGTGCCAGCAGCCAAGATCTTGGACCCCAGGGACAGACCCAGTACTTC.